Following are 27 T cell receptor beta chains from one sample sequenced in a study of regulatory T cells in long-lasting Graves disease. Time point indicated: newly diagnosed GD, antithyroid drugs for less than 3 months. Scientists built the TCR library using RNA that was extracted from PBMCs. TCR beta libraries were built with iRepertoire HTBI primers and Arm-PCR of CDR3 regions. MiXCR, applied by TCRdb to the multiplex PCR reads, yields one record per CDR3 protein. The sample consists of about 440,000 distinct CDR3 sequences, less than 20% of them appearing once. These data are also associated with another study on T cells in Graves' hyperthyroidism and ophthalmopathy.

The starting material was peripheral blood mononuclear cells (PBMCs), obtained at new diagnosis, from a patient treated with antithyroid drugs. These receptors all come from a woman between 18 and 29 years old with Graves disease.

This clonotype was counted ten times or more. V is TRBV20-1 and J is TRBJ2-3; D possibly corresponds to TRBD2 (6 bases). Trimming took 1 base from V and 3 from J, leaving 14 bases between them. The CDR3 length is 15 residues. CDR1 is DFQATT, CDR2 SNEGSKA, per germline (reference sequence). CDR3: CSARGLETRTDTQYF. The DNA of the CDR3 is TGCAGTGCTAGAGGACTAGAAACGCGTACAGATACGCAGTATTTT.

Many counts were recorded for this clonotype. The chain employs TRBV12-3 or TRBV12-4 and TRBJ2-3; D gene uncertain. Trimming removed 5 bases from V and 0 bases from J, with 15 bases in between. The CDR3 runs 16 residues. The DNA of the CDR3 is TGTGCCAGCAGTCCCCAACGACACCGAAGCACAGATACGCAGTATTTT. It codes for CASSPQRHRSTDTQYF.

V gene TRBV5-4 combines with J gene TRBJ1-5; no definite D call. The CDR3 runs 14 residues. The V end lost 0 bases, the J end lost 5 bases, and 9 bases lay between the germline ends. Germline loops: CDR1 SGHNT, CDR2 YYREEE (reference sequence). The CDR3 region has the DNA TGTGCCAGCAGCTTGGGACACAGTGATCAGCCCCAGCATTTT. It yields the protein CASSLGHSDQPQHF. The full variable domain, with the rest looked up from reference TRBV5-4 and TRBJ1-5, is ETGVTQSPTHLIKTRGQQVTLRCSSQSGHNTVSWYQQALGQGPQFIFQYYREEENGRGNFPPRFSGLQFPNYSSELNVNALELDDSALYLCASSLGHSDQPQHFGDGTRLSIL.

CDR3 loop: CASSERTGRALGEQYF. CDR3 bases: TGTGCCAGCAGCGAGCGGACAGGCCGGGCGCTGGGAGAGCAGTACTTC. The V gene is TRBV13, the J gene TRBJ2-7; TRBD1 matches 7 bases. Trimming took 5 bases from V and 7 from J; bases not matched to a gene: 17. The CDR3 consists of 16 residues. Germline V lookup: CDR1 PRHDT, CDR2 FYEKMQ (reference sequence).

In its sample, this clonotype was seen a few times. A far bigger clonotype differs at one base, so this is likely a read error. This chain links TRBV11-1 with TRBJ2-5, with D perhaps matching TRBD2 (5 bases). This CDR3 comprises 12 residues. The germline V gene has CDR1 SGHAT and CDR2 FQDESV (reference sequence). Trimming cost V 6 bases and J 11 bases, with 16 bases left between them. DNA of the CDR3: TGTGCCAGCAGTGTACGGGGAAATGAGCAGTACTTC. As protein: CASSVRGNEQYF.

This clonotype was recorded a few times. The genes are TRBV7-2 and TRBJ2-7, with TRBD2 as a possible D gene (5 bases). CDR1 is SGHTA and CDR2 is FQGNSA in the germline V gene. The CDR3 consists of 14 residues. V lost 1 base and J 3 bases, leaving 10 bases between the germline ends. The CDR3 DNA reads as TGTGCCAGCAGCTTAGGAGGGAAAAACTACGAGCAGTACTTC. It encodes CASSLGGKNYEQYF.

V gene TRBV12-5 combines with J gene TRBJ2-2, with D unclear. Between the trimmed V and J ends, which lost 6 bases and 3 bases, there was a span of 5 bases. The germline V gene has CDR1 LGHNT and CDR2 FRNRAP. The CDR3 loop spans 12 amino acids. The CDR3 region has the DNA TGTGCTAGTGGACGGGACACCGGGGAGCTGTTTTTT. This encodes CASGRDTGELFF.

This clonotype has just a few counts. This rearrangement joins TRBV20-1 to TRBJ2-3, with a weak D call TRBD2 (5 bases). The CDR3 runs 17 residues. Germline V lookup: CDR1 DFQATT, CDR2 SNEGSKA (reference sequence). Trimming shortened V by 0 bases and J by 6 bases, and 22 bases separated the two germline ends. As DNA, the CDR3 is TGCAGTGCTAGAGATGCCGTCCTAGCTAAGGGTCTGGATACGCAGTATTTT. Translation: CSARDAVLAKGLDTQYF.

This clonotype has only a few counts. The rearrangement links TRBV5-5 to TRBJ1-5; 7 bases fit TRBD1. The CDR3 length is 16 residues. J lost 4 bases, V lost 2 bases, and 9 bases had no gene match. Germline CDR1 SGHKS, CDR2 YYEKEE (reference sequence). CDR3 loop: CASSFAPGQTNQPQHF. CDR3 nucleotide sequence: TGTGCCAGCAGCTTCGCCCCGGGACAGACAAATCAGCCCCAGCATTTT.

The CDR3 region has the DNA TGTGCCAGCAGCCTTCGTAGCGGGAGCTCCTACAATGAGCAGTTCTTC. Protein product: CASSLRSGSSYNEQFF. The V gene is TRBV3-1, the J gene TRBJ2-1; 9 bases line up with TRBD2. This CDR3 contains 16 residues. The J segment lost 0 bases and the V segment lost 4 bases, leaving 4 bases of the junction unmatched. Germline V gives CDR1 LGHDT, CDR2 YNNKEL (reference sequence).

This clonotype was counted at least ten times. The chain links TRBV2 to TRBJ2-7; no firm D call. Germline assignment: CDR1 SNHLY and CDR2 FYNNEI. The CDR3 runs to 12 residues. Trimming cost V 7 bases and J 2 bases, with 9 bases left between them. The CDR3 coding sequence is TGTGCCAGCATCGATTTAACCTACGAGCAGTACTTC. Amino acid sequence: CASIDLTYEQYF.

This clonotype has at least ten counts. CDR3 amino acids: CASSWPDRNTEAFF. DNA for the CDR3: TGTGCCAGCAGTTGGCCCGACAGGAACACTGAAGCTTTCTTT. The V call is TRBV12-3 or TRBV12-4, the J call TRBJ1-1; D is possibly TRBD1 (5 bases). The CDR3 consists of 14 residues. V was clipped by 4 bases and J by 1 base, with 10 bases between them.

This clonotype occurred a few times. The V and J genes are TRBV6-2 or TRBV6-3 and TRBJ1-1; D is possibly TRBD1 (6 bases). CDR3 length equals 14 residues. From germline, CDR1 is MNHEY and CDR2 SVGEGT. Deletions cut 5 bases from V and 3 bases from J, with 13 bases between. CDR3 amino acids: CASSETGRDTEAFF. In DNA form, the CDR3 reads TGTGCCAGCAGTGAAACAGGGAGGGACACTGAAGCTTTCTTT.

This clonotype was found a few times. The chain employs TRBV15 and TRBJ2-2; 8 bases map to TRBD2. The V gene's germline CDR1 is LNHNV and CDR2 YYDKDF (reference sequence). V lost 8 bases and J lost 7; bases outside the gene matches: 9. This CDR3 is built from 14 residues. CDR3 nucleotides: TGTGCCACCCGCCACGGGGGGGCAATCGGGGAGCTGTTTTTT. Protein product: CATRHGGAIGELFF.

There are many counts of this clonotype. CDR3 DNA sequence: TGTGCCAGCATGGTCACATGGAGGGGATACAATGAGCAGTTCTTC. The encoded protein is CASMVTWRGYNEQFF. The chain has TRBV6-1 and TRBJ2-1; possible D gene TRBD2, 6 bases. Looked up from germline, CDR1 is MNHNS and CDR2 is SASEGT. V lost 7 bases and J 4 bases, leaving 17 bases between the germline ends. The CDR3 has 15 residues.

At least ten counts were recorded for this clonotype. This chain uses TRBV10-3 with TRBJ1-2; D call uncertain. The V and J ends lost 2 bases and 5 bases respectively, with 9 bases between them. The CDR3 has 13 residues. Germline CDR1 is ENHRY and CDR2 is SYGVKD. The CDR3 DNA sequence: TGTGCCATCAGTGAGCCGGAAATATATGGCTACACCTTC. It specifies CAISEPEIYGYTF.

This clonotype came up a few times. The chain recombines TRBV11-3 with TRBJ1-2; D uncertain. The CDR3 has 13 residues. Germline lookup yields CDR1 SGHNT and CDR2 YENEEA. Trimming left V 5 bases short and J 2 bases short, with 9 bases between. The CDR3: CASSRHGNYGYTF. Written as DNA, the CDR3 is TGTGCCAGCAGCCGCCACGGGAACTATGGCTACACCTTC. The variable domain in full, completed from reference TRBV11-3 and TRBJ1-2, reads EAGVVQSPRYKIIEKKQPVAFWCNPISGHNTLYWYLQNLGQGPELLIRYENEEAVDDSQLPKDRFSAERLKGVDSTLKIQPAELGDSAVYLCASSRHGNYGYTFGSGTRLTVV.

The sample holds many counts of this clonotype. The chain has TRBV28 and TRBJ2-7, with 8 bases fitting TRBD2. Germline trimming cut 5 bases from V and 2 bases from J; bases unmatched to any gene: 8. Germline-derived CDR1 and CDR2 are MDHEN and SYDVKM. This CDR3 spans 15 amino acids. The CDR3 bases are TGTGCCAGCAGTCCTCCCGGGACTAGAGCCTACGAGCAGTACTTC. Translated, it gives CASSPPGTRAYEQYF.

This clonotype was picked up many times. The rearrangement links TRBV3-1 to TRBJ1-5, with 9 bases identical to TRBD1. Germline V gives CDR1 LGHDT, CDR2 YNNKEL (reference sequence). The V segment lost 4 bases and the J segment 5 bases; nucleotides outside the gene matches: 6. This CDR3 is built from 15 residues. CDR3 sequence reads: CASSPNRGLYQPQHF. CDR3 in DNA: TGTGCCAGCAGCCCAAACAGGGGGCTTTATCAGCCCCAGCATTTT.

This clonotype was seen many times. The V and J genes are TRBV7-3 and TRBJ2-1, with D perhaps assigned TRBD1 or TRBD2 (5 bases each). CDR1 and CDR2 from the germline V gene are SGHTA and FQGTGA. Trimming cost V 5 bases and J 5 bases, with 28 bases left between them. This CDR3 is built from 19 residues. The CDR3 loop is CASSLIGRQTRGVDNEQFF. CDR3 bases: TGTGCCAGCAGCCTTATAGGGAGACAGACAAGGGGCGTCGACAATGAGCAGTTCTTC.

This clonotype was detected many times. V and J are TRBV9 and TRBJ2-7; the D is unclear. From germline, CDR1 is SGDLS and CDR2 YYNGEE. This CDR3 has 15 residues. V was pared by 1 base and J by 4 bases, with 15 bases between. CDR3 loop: CASSVSPHPVYEQYF. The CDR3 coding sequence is TGTGCCAGCAGCGTAAGTCCACACCCTGTTTACGAGCAGTACTTC.

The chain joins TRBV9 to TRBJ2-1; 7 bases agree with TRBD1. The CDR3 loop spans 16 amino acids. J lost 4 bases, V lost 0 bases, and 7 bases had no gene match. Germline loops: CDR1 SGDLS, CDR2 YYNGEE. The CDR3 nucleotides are TGTGCCAGCAGCGTAGCTACTGGGACAGCGTACAATGAGCAGTTCTTC. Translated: CASSVATGTAYNEQFF.

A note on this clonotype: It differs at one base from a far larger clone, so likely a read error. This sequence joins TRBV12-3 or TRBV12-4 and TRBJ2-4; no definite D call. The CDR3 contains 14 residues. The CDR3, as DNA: TGTGCCAGCAGTTTCGTGGGTGGCAAAAACATTCGGTACTTC. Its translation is CASSFVGGKNIRYF.

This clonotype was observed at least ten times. The CDR3 coding sequence is TGTGCCAGCAGTTTAGGACGTAGTGGTGTGTACGAGCAGTACTTC. Residues: CASSLGRSGVYEQYF. V gene TRBV28 combines with J gene TRBJ2-7; D is undetermined. This CDR3 region has 15 residues. Per the germline V gene, CDR1 is MDHEN and CDR2 is SYDVKM. The V gene lost 2 bases and the J gene lost 4 bases, with 15 bases spanning the gap.

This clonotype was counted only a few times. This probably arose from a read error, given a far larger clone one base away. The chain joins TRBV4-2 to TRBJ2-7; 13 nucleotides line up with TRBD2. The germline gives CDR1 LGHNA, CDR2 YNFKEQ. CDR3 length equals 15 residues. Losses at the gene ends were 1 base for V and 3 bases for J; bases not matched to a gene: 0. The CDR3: CASSQGLAGGYEQYF. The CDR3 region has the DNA TGTGCCAGCAGCCAAGGACTAGCGGGAGGCTACGAGCAGTACTTC.

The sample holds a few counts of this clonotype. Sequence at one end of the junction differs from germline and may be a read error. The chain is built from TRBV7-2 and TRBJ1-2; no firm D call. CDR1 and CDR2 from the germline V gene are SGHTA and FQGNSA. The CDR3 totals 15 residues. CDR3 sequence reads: CASSLVSLSTYDYTF. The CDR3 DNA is TGTGCCAGCAGCTTAGTTTCTCTATCAACCTATGACTACACCTTC.

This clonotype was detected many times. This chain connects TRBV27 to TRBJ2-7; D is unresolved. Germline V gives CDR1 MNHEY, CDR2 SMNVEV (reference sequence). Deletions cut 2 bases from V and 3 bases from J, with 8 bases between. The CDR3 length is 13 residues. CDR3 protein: CASSLLVGYEQYF. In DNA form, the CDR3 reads TGTGCCAGCAGTTTACTGGTAGGCTACGAGCAGTACTTC.